The 27 T cell receptor beta chains in this list originate from one sample, sequenced in a study of CD8 T cells in ankylosing spondylitis. Study-wide results and caveats: It appeared that ankylosing spondylitis blood was characterized by a TCR beta motif of several highly homologous variants.

The antigens of these receptors remain unknown. TCRdb recomputed calls from the 5' RACE reads with MiXCR, one row per CDR3 protein. The table lists around 430,000 distinct CDR3 sequences, approximately 17% of them singletons, with just over 1% in the top ten. Sequences were obtained from blood, either unsorted or a sorted T cell fraction (not recorded which). Source of these receptors: a male donor with ankylosing spondylitis.

The rearrangement joins TRBV12-3 or TRBV12-4 to TRBJ2-3, with a tentative D call TRBD2 (5 bases). V gave up 7 bases and J gave up 0 bases, with 14 bases separating them. The CDR3 extends over 15 amino acids. The CDR3 DNA sequence: TGTGCCAGCATCCCTGCGGGCAAGAGCACAGATACGCAGTATTTT. This sequence encodes CASIPAGKSTDTQYF.

The rearrangement joins TRBV12-3 or TRBV12-4 to TRBJ2-6, with 8 bases identical to TRBD1. The CDR3 loop spans 18 amino acids. The V and J ends lost 1 base and 2 bases, in that order; junction bases with no gene match: 7. This chain's CDR3 is CASSLEQGALAGANVLTF. The CDR3 DNA is TGTGCCAGCAGTTTAGAGCAGGGGGCTTTAGCTGGGGCCAACGTCCTGACTTTC.

Ten or more counts support this clonotype. The rearrangement links TRBV20-1 to TRBJ2-7; 12 positions match TRBD1. Losses at the gene ends were 2 bases for V and 6 bases for J; bases not matched to a gene: 8. Germline CDR1 DFQATT, CDR2 SNEGSKA (reference sequence). The length of the CDR3 is 15 residues. The CDR3 region is CSARRPGTGGSEQYF. CDR3 nucleotides: TGCAGTGCTAGACGCCCCGGGACAGGGGGCTCCGAGCAGTACTTC.

This clonotype showed up just a few times. The rearrangement links TRBV6-1 to TRBJ2-3; D call uncertain. The ends were cut back, 6 bases at V and 1 base at J, with 11 bases in the middle. This CDR3 comprises 14 residues. CDR1 and CDR2 from the germline V gene are MNHNS and SASEGT. CDR3 residues: CASRTVGGTDTQYF. In nucleotides, the CDR3 is TGTGCCAGCAGAACGGTTGGGGGCACAGATACGCAGTATTTT.

The chain has TRBV9 and TRBJ1-4; D gene ambiguous. This CDR3 spans 13 amino acids. The ends were cut back, 1 base at V and 6 bases at J, with 7 bases in the middle. Germline CDR1 and CDR2: SGDLS and YYNGEE. The CDR3, as DNA: TGTGCCAGCAGCGTACACGGTGATGAAAAACTGTTTTTT. Translating it yields CASSVHGDEKLFF.

This clonotype was observed at least ten times. J is TRBJ2-1 and V is TRBV5-6; the match to TRBD2 covers 7 bases. J lost 7 bases, V lost 2 bases, and 9 bases had no gene match. Germline CDR1 and CDR2: SGHDT and YYEEEE. This CDR3 is 15 amino acids long. The CDR3 nucleotides are TGTGCCAGCAGCTTCGGCAGGGCGGGAGCTAATGAGCAGTTCTTC. It is translated as CASSFGRAGANEQFF.

This chain joins TRBV7-6 and TRBJ2-2; perhaps TRBD1 as D (6 bases). This CDR3 region has 15 residues. Germline lookup yields CDR1 SGHVS and CDR2 FNYEAQ. Trimming removed 3 bases at V and 1 base at J, with 9 bases between. The CDR3 spells CASSLGHQNTGELFF. Written as DNA, the CDR3 is TGTGCCAGCAGCTTGGGACACCAGAACACCGGGGAGCTGTTTTTT.

The V gene is TRBV3-1, the J gene TRBJ1-3; TRBD1 agrees at 11 bases. Germline V gives CDR1 LGHDT, CDR2 YNNKEL (reference sequence). This CDR3 has 18 amino acids. V was clipped by 4 bases and J by 4 bases; unmatched bases: 12. CDR3 sequence reads: CASSRRTGQGARGNTIYF. CDR3 DNA sequence: TGTGCCAGCAGCCGACGGACCGGACAGGGGGCGAGAGGAAACACCATATATTTT.

The chain carries TRBV20-1 and TRBJ2-5; 8 bases are a match to TRBD1. Per the germline V gene, CDR1 is DFQATT and CDR2 is SNEGSKA (reference sequence). The CDR3 covers 12 residues. CDR3 residues: CRSDRGQETQYF. The DNA of the CDR3 is TGCAGAAGCGACAGGGGTCAAGAGACCCAGTACTTC.

A few counts support this clonotype. The rearrangement links TRBV6-1 to TRBJ2-3; D is undetermined. Germline values: CDR1 MNHNS, CDR2 SASEGT. V was clipped by 6 bases and J by 2 bases, with 18 bases between them. The CDR3 runs to 16 residues. The CDR3 nucleotides are TGTGCCAGCAGAAGTGTAGGGCTTAGCAACACAGATACGCAGTATTTT. Translation gives CASRSVGLSNTDTQYF.

This clonotype was found a few times. V and J are TRBV6-1 and TRBJ1-5, with 10 bases that match TRBD1. After removal of 6 bases from V and 2 bases from J, the junction contained 7 bases not matched to a gene. The CDR3 has 16 amino acids. Germline CDR1 reads MNHNS; CDR2 reads SASEGT. CDR3 nucleotides: TGTGCCAGCAGCCCTGGGACAGGGGACGGCAATCAGCCCCAGCATTTT. Protein product: CASSPGTGDGNQPQHF.

The sample holds many counts of this clonotype. This chain joins TRBV12-3 or TRBV12-4 and TRBJ1-1; tentative D call: TRBD1 (5 bases). The CDR3 contains 17 residues. The V end lost 8 bases, the J end lost 0 bases, and 22 bases lay between the germline ends. The CDR3 region is CASRLEGRWVMNTEAFF. Written as DNA, the CDR3 is TGTGCCAGCCGTCTCGAGGGGCGTTGGGTCATGAACACTGAAGCTTTCTTT.

The chain links TRBV2 to TRBJ2-7; tentative D call: TRBD1 (6 bases). There are 15 residues in the CDR3. Trimming shortened V by 3 bases and J by 5 bases, and 17 bases separated the two germline ends. The V gene's germline CDR1 is SNHLY and CDR2 FYNNEI. This CDR3 is CASSEVGARRNEQYF. CDR3 DNA sequence: TGTGCCAGCAGTGAGGTGGGGGCCCGGAGGAACGAGCAGTACTTC. Supplemented by reference TRBV2 and TRBJ2-7, the full variable domain reads EPEVTQTPSHQVTQMGQEVILRCVPISNHLYFYWYRQILGQKVEFLVSFYNNEISEKSEIFDDQFSVERPDGSNFTLKIRSTKLEDSAMYFCASSEVGARRNEQYFGPGTRLTVT.

This clonotype was counted between two and nine times. The chain has TRBV12-3 or TRBV12-4 and TRBJ1-2; no firm D call. The CDR3 has 12 amino acids. V lost 5 bases, J lost 3 bases, and 7 bases lay in between. The CDR3 DNA sequence: TGTGCCAGCAGTGCACAATACTATGGCTACACCTTC. It specifies CASSAQYYGYTF.

The V gene is TRBV27, the J gene TRBJ2-1, with D tentatively TRBD1 or TRBD2 (6 bases each). This CDR3 spans 16 amino acids. Trimming stripped 4 bases from V and 6 bases from J, with 19 bases between. Germline values: CDR1 MNHEY, CDR2 SMNVEV (reference sequence). CDR3 bases: TGTGCCAGCAGTTGGGGGGCCCGGACAGTGGGCAATGAGCAGTTCTTC. It specifies CASSWGARTVGNEQFF.

This clonotype was counted ten times or more. V usage is TRBV4-1 and J usage is TRBJ1-1; D is unresolved. Germline CDR1 and CDR2: MGHRA and YSYEKL. Trimming shortened V by 2 bases and J by 4 bases, and 8 bases separated the two germline ends. The CDR3 sequence is 13 residues long. The CDR3 protein is CASSQIMGTEAFF. As DNA, the CDR3 is TGCGCCAGCAGCCAAATAATGGGCACTGAAGCTTTCTTT.

Many counts were recorded for this clonotype. The chain carries TRBV12-3 or TRBV12-4 and TRBJ2-5; 8 bases align to TRBD1. The V gene end was trimmed by 3 bases and the J gene end by 0 bases; junction bases not matched to a gene: 6. This CDR3 contains 16 residues. In nucleotides, the CDR3 is TGTGCCAGCAGTTTGGGGGACAGGAGGTACCAAGAGACCCAGTACTTC. It specifies CASSLGDRRYQETQYF.

This chain links TRBV7-2 with TRBJ2-2; a weak D match, TRBD1 (6 bases). Germline V lookup: CDR1 SGHTA, CDR2 FQGNSA. Trimming took off 3 bases at V and 4 bases at J, with 18 bases between the two ends. CDR3 length: 17 amino acids. The CDR3 nucleotides read TGTGCCAGCAGCTTGAGCTACCAACAGGGTAGCACCGGGGAGCTGTTTTTT. This codes for CASSLSYQQGSTGELFF. Full variable domain (missing parts from reference TRBV7-2 and TRBJ2-2): GAGVSQSPSNKVTEKGKDVELRCDPISGHTALYWYRQSLGQGLEFLIYFQGNSAPDKSGLPSDRFSAERTGGSVSTLTIQRTQQEDSAVYLCASSLSYQQGSTGELFFGEGSRLTVL.

This clonotype was counted only a few times. The chain couples TRBV29-1 to TRBJ2-4; 7 nucleotides align to TRBD2. The V and J ends lost 4 bases and 5 bases, in that order; junction bases with no gene match: 14. The V gene's germline CDR1 is SQVTM and CDR2 ANQGSEA. This CDR3 has 16 amino acids. CDR3 region: CSVAPNTGGVQNIQYF. In nucleotides, the CDR3 is TGCAGCGTTGCCCCAAACACGGGGGGTGTACAAAACATTCAGTACTTC. Full variable domain (rest looked up from reference TRBV29-1 and TRBJ2-4): SAVISQKPSRDICQRGTSLTIQCQVDSQVTMMFWYRQQPGQSLTLIATANQGSEATYESGFVIDKFPISRPNLTFSTLTVSNMSPEDSSIYLCSVAPNTGGVQNIQYFGAGTRLSVL.

There are a few counts of this clonotype. The chain combines TRBV20-1 with TRBJ2-5; maybe TRBD2 (5 bases). Germline CDR1 DFQATT, CDR2 SNEGSKA (reference sequence). Trimming left V 0 bases short and J 2 bases short, with 10 bases between. The CDR3 spans 14 residues. The CDR3 loop reads CSARDRRLQETQYF. CDR3 DNA: TGCAGTGCTAGAGATCGTCGACTACAAGAGACCCAGTACTTC.

This sequence joins TRBV2 and TRBJ2-5; a weak D match, TRBD2 (5 bases). Trimming left V 4 bases short and J 2 bases short, with 11 bases between. The CDR3 spans 14 residues. Looked up from germline, CDR1 is SNHLY and CDR2 is FYNNEI. CDR3 DNA sequence: TGTGCCAGCAGTGGAGGGAACCCACAAGAGACCCAGTACTTC. Its translation: CASSGGNPQETQYF. The entire variable domain, with the rest obtained from reference TRBV2 and TRBJ2-5, is as follows: EPEVTQTPSHQVTQMGQEVILRCVPISNHLYFYWYRQILGQKVEFLVSFYNNEISEKSEIFDDQFSVERPDGSNFTLKIRSTKLEDSAMYFCASSGGNPQETQYFGPGTRLLVL.

This clonotype was counted a few times. The chain is built from TRBV29-1 and TRBJ1-2; D may be TRBD1 (6 bases). CDR3 length equals 12 residues. V was pared by 7 bases and J by 4 bases, with 13 bases between. Germline V gene lookup returns CDR1 SQVTM and CDR2 ANQGSEA. The CDR3 loop is CSGKDRSYGYTF. CDR3 DNA: TGCAGCGGCAAGGACAGATCCTATGGCTACACCTTC.

This clonotype was seen at least ten times. The chain couples TRBV5-1 to TRBJ2-2; TRBD2 aligns across 8 bases. J was trimmed by 6 bases and V by 3 bases; bases with no gene match: 7. Germline CDR1 is SGHRS and CDR2 is YFSETQ. The CDR3 contains 15 residues. DNA of the CDR3: TGCGCCAGCAGCTGGGGTAGCGGGACGTCCGGGGAGCTGTTTTTT. Residues: CASSWGSGTSGELFF.

This chain uses TRBV6-5 with TRBJ2-5; TRBD1 aligns across 7 bases. Germline loops: CDR1 MNHEY, CDR2 SVGAGI. With V trimmed by 0 bases and J by 4 bases, 5 bases remained unmatched. The CDR3 has 15 residues. Here the CDR3 reads CASSYSGQQGETQYF. The CDR3 DNA sequence: TGTGCCAGCAGTTACTCGGGACAGCAAGGAGAGACCCAGTACTTC.

The gene calls are TRBV2 and TRBJ1-2; 9 bases match TRBD1. Germline CDR1 reads SNHLY; CDR2 reads FYNNEI. With V trimmed by 9 bases and J by 5 bases, 4 bases remained unmatched. This CDR3 region has 12 residues. The CDR3 region is CASRQGEYGYTF. The CDR3 bases are TGTGCCAGTCGACAGGGGGAATATGGCTACACCTTC.

This clonotype showed up just a few times. The V and J genes are TRBV20-1 and TRBJ2-3; D not certain. CDR1 is DFQATT, CDR2 SNEGSKA, per germline (reference sequence). This CDR3 contains 17 residues. V dropped 5 bases and J dropped 3 bases, with 24 bases sitting between them. This CDR3 reads CSADKIERGAVTDTQYF. Here the CDR3 DNA reads TGCAGTGCTGACAAAATAGAGCGAGGCGCAGTGACAGATACGCAGTATTTT.

The chain uses TRBV11-2 and TRBJ1-1; a possible D gene is TRBD1 (5 bases). The ends were cut back, 5 bases at V and 6 bases at J, with 25 bases in the middle. In germline, CDR1 is SGHAT, CDR2 FQNNGV. The CDR3 covers 17 residues. The CDR3, as DNA: TGTGCCAGCAGCAAAACGCTCCCGGGGACGGTGGACTCTGAAGCTTTCTTT. Residues: CASSKTLPGTVDSEAFF.